Below are 25 T cell receptor beta chains sequenced from a single sample in a study of blood T cell repertoires in COVID-19. Profiled with immunoSEQ multiplex PCR; TCRdb holds only in-frame clones, not every one. The sample records about 130,000 clones, about four fifths being singletons. The sample taken for sequencing was peripheral blood. The receptor source for this set is a man between 35 and 55 years old with active or convalescent COVID-19.

V and J are TRBV19 and TRBJ1-5, with D perhaps TRBD1 (5 bases). V lost 3 bases to trimming and J lost 2 bases, with 8 bases between them. The germline V gene has CDR1 LNHDA and CDR2 SQIVND (reference sequence). The CDR3 consists of 14 residues. The chain's CDR3 is CASSIGHRNQPQHF. The CDR3 DNA follows: TGTGCCAGTAGTATTGGACACCGCAATCAGCCCCAGCATTTT.

The chain carries TRBV7-9 and TRBJ2-2; TRBD2 aligns across 11 bases. With 3 bases clipped from V and 0 bases from J, the junction kept 3 bases outside the gene matches. Per the germline V gene, CDR1 is SEHNR and CDR2 is FQNEAQ (reference sequence). The CDR3 loop spans 17 amino acids. CDR3 in DNA: TGTGCCAGCAGCTTCGCTAGCGGGGGGTCGAACACCGGGGAGCTGTTTTTT. Translation: CASSFASGGSNTGELFF.

This sequence joins TRBV3-1 (or the pseudogene TRBV3-2) and TRBJ2-5, with D uncertain. V lost 2 bases and J 5 bases, leaving 15 bases between the germline ends. Germline CDR1 LGHDT, CDR2 YNNKEL (reference sequence). The CDR3 has 15 amino acids. CDR3 in amino acids: CASSQSRLSAETQYF. The CDR3 DNA reads TGTGCCAGCAGCCAAAGTCGTCTCTCTGCGGAGACCCAGTACTTC.

V is TRBV21-1 and J is TRBJ2-3; TRBD1, the D gene given by the table, was not confirmed from the DNA. TRBV21-1 is deemed a pseudogene. The CDR3 runs 16 residues. The CDR3 nucleotides are TGTGCCACCCCACCCCGGGACAGGGGACTCACAGATACGCAGTATTTT. Translation gives CATPPRDRGLTDTQYF.

The rearrangement links TRBV30 to TRBJ1-5, with D possibly being TRBD1 (5 bases). Germline assignment: CDR1 GTSNPN and CDR2 SVGIG (reference sequence). V was pared by 4 bases and J by 5 bases, with 12 bases between. The CDR3 spans 13 residues. The CDR3 sequence: CAWNGGVDQPQHF. The CDR3 DNA sequence: TGTGCCTGGAATGGGGGGGTTGATCAGCCCCAGCATTTT.

In this sample, this clone turned up once. The V gene is TRBV10-3, the J gene TRBJ1-4, with 11 positions matching TRBD1. Germline assignment: CDR1 ENHRY and CDR2 SYGVKD. V dropped 5 bases and J dropped 0; count of bases not matched to a gene: 8. This CDR3 is built from 18 residues. The CDR3 region is CAISPGTGGSATNEKLFF. For the CDR3, the DNA is TGTGCCATCAGTCCCGGGACAGGGGGATCGGCAACTAATGAAAAACTGTTTTTT.

The chain uses TRBV6-5 and TRBJ2-5; TRBD1 matches 7 bases. Germline CDR1 MNHEY, CDR2 SVGAGI. Trimming at V came to 6 bases and at J to 1 base, leaving 8 bases not matched to a gene. This CDR3 comprises 15 residues. CDR3 loop: CASSQYDRAQETQYF. CDR3 DNA sequence: TGTGCCAGCAGCCAATACGACAGGGCCCAAGAGACCCAGTACTTC.

This clone showed up just once. This rearrangement joins TRBV3-1 (or the pseudogene TRBV3-2) to TRBJ2-5, with TRBD2 matching 8 bases. The CDR3 consists of 16 residues. CDR1 and CDR2 (germline): LGHDT, YNNKEL (reference sequence). The J segment lost 5 bases and the V segment lost 5 bases, leaving 13 bases of the junction unmatched. The CDR3 sequence is CASSRAGREVRETQYF. The DNA for the CDR3 is TGTGCCAGCAGCAGAGCGGGGCGGGAGGTGAGGGAGACCCAGTACTTC.

This chain uses TRBV4-2 with TRBJ1-4; 7 bases fit TRBD1. The V gene end was trimmed by 0 bases and the J gene end by 7 bases; junction bases not matched to a gene: 2. There are 14 residues in the CDR3. Germline assignment: CDR1 LGHNA and CDR2 YNFKEQ. Here the CDR3 reads CASSQDRGSEKLFF. DNA for the CDR3: TGTGCCAGCAGCCAAGACAGGGGGAGTGAAAAACTGTTTTTT.

The chain is built from TRBV5-6 and TRBJ1-4; a weak D match, TRBD1 (6 bases). The CDR3 has 16 amino acids. Per the germline V gene, CDR1 is SGHDT and CDR2 is YYEEEE. V was clipped by 2 bases and J by 8 bases, with 19 bases between them. CDR3 nucleotides: TGTGCCAGCAGCTTAAGAGAGGGAACAGGGAAGGAAAAACTGTTTTTT. It encodes CASSLREGTGKEKLFF.

This sequence joins TRBV7-2 and TRBJ2-7; 7 bases agree with TRBD1. This CDR3 is built from 15 residues. Per the germline V gene, CDR1 is SGHTA and CDR2 is FQGNSA. The V segment lost 5 bases and the J segment 7 bases; nucleotides outside the gene matches: 14. For the CDR3, the DNA is TGTGCCAGCAGCCAAGGGGGACAGCCCTTAGGGGAGCAGTACTTC. It is translated as CASSQGGQPLGEQYF.

This clone was detected once. The CDR3 nucleotides read TGTGCCAGTAGGTTTTGGGACAGGGGAGGAAACACCATATATTTT. Residues: CASRFWDRGGNTIYF. V usage is TRBV19 and J usage is TRBJ1-3, with 10 nucleotides matching TRBD1. Germline trimming cut 6 bases from V and 4 bases from J; bases unmatched to any gene: 6. CDR1 is LNHDA, CDR2 SQIVND, per germline (reference sequence). This CDR3 spans 15 amino acids.

The CDR3 sequence is CASSSDRVDSPLHF. In nucleotides, the CDR3 is TGTGCCAGCAGTTCCGACAGGGTGGATTCACCCCTCCACTTT. The chain uses TRBV6-2 or TRBV6-3 and TRBJ1-6, with TRBD1 identical over 7 bases. V lost 4 bases to trimming and J lost 8 bases; unmatched junction nucleotides: 5. This CDR3 has 14 residues. CDR1 is MNHEY and CDR2 is SVGEGT in the germline V gene.

The V gene is TRBV5-1, the J gene TRBJ1-2, with a possible D match to TRBD1 (6 bases). CDR3 length equals 14 residues. Trimming removed 1 base from V and 7 bases from J, with 14 bases in between. Germline CDR1 reads SGHRS; CDR2 reads YFSETQ. The CDR3 sequence is CASSLLAGERGYTF. The CDR3 DNA follows: TGCGCCAGCAGCTTGTTGGCAGGGGAGCGTGGCTACACCTTC.

The rearrangement joins TRBV11-2 to TRBJ2-3; 10 bases are shared with TRBD2. V shed 3 bases and J 2 bases; nucleotides not matched to a gene: 5. The CDR3 extends over 16 amino acids. Germline CDR1 is SGHAT and CDR2 is FQNNGV. The DNA for the CDR3 is TGTGCCAGCAGCTTCGGGACTAGCGTGCCCACAGATACGCAGTATTTT. Translation: CASSFGTSVPTDTQYF.

This chain connects TRBV7-9 to TRBJ1-2, with D unclear. CDR3 length: 13 amino acids. CDR1 is SEHNR and CDR2 is FQNEAQ in the germline V gene (reference sequence). Trimming stripped 4 bases from V and 2 bases from J, with 8 bases between. The CDR3, as DNA: TGTGCCAGCAGCTACGGAGCGAACTATGGCTACACCTTC. Encoded protein: CASSYGANYGYTF.

This clone was observed a handful of times. The gene calls are TRBV7-8 and TRBJ1-2; possible D gene TRBD1, 5 bases. CDR3 size: 14 residues. V lost 1 base, J lost 4 bases, and 10 bases lay in between. From germline, CDR1 is SGHVS and CDR2 FQNEAQ. CDR3 DNA sequence: TGTGCCAGCAGCTTAGAAGAAACAGGCTATGGCTACACCTTC. Translating it yields CASSLEETGYGYTF.

The J gene is TRBJ1-3, the V gene TRBV5-1; D possibly corresponds to TRBD1 (5 bases). Per the germline V gene, CDR1 is SGHRS and CDR2 is YFSETQ. V gave up 4 bases and J gave up 0 bases, with 11 bases separating them. CDR3 length: 15 residues. As DNA, the CDR3 is TGCGCCAGCAGCCCGGACGGACACTCTGGAAACACCATATATTTT. It specifies CASSPDGHSGNTIYF.

The chain employs TRBV27 and TRBJ1-1, with D possibly matching TRBD1 (5 bases). Germline assignment: CDR1 MNHEY and CDR2 SMNVEV (reference sequence). V was trimmed by 3 bases and J by 1 base, leaving 9 bases between them. This CDR3 is built from 14 residues. Here the CDR3 DNA reads TGTGCCAGCAGTTTCGCAGGGAAGAACACTGAAGCTTTCTTT. Protein: CASSFAGKNTEAFF.

The J gene is TRBJ1-1, the V gene TRBV19, with D possibly TRBD1 on 6 matching bases. Germline CDR1 is LNHDA and CDR2 is SQIVND (reference sequence). With 5 bases removed from V and 5 bases from J, the gap between germline ends came to 18 bases. This CDR3 comprises 15 residues. CDR3 amino acids: CASSAADSQGTEAFF. CDR3 nucleotides: TGTGCCAGTAGTGCTGCTGACAGCCAGGGGACTGAAGCTTTCTTT.

The genes are TRBV7-2 and TRBJ1-4; possible D gene TRBD1, 5 bases. The V gene's germline CDR1 is SGHTA and CDR2 FQGNSA. V was pared by 3 bases and J by 0 bases, with 8 bases between. This CDR3 contains 15 residues. The CDR3 sequence is CASSFKGTTNEKLFF. CDR3 nucleotide sequence: TGTGCCAGCAGCTTTAAGGGGACAACTAATGAAAAACTGTTTTTT. The whole variable domain, remainder taken from reference TRBV7-2 and TRBJ1-4, is GAGVSQSPSNKVTEKGKDVELRCDPISGHTALYWYRQSLGQGLEFLIYFQGNSAPDKSGLPSDRFSAERTGGSVSTLTIQRTQQEDSAVYLCASSFKGTTNEKLFFGSGTQLSVL.

This rearrangement joins TRBV4-3 to TRBJ2-3; 11 bases align to TRBD2. V lost 3 bases and J lost 1; bases outside the gene matches: 6. Germline values: CDR1 LGHNA, CDR2 YSLEER. This CDR3 contains 17 residues. The CDR3 region has the DNA TGCGCCAGCAGCCAGGAACTAGCGGGGGCCGGCACAGATACGCAGTATTTT. It specifies CASSQELAGAGTDTQYF.

The rearrangement joins TRBV30 to TRBJ2-2; D is ambiguous. The CDR3 runs to 15 residues. V was cut by 3 bases and J by 0 bases, with 11 bases left in between. The germline V gene has CDR1 GTSNPN and CDR2 SVGIG (reference sequence). CDR3 protein: CAWSPITSNTGELFF. The CDR3 region has the DNA TGTGCCTGGAGCCCGATCACTTCGAACACCGGGGAGCTGTTTTTT.

The rearrangement links TRBV28 to TRBJ1-1; 8 bases fit TRBD1. The CDR3 totals 15 residues. Germline V gene data show CDR1 as MDHEN and CDR2 as SYDVKM. With 4 bases clipped from V and 4 bases from J, the junction kept 8 bases outside the gene matches. The CDR3 spells CASSSKAQGATEAFF. CDR3 nucleotide sequence: TGTGCCAGCAGTTCGAAAGCCCAGGGGGCCACTGAAGCTTTCTTT.

CDR3 region: CASSDVLGTRSGPQFF. CDR3 bases: TGTGCCAGCAGTGACGTTTTGGGGACTCGATCAGGACCCCAGTTCTTC. This chain uses TRBV6-4 with TRBJ2-1, with D possibly TRBD2 on 6 matching bases. CDR3 length: 16 amino acids. CDR1 is MRHNA and CDR2 is SNTAGT in the germline V gene. Deletions cut 2 bases from V and 13 bases from J, with 24 bases between.